This T cell receptor (beta chain) was identified in a study of shared clonotypes between healthy human individuals. V lost 3 bases and J lost 6, with 14 bases in between. CDR3 size: 14 residues. Germline V gene lookup returns CDR1 GTSNPN and CDR2 SVGIG (reference sequence). Assay used: immunoSEQ multiplex PCR; TCRdb lists only in-frame clones, some missing. The sample shows millions of clones, more than 90% of them seen only once. The chain joins TRBV30 to TRBJ2-2, with D possibly TRBD2 on 5 matching bases. This clonotype was sampled from a man between 18 and 35 years old in good health. Sequences were obtained from naive CD4+ T cells sorted from blood. Subset reported: CD45RA+ positively selected. The CDR3 spells CAWSGGRIAGELFF. The DNA of the CDR3 is TGTGCCTGGAGCGGAGGACGTATCGCCGGGGAGCTGTTTTTT.